Presented here are 15 T cell receptor beta chains from one specimen sequenced in a study of blood T cell repertoires in COVID-19. Some clones are missing from TCRdb's copy, which holds only in-frame ones; the method was immunoSEQ multiplex PCR. Among 85,000 to 100,000 clones, approximately 86% were seen once, and the ten largest hold less than 8.5%. The sequenced sample consisted of peripheral blood. These receptors were taken from a man in his fifties or sixties with acute or convalescent COVID-19.

This clone was recorded a few times. The genes are TRBV29-1 and TRBJ1-1; tentatively, D is TRBD1 (6 bases). The V gene lost 8 bases and the J gene lost 5 bases, with 15 bases spanning the gap. The V gene's germline CDR1 is SQVTM and CDR2 ANQGSEA. CDR3 size: 12 residues. The CDR3 spells CSTYSGATEAFF. CDR3 DNA: TGCAGCACCTATTCAGGGGCAACTGAAGCTTTCTTT. Filled out from reference TRBV29-1 and TRBJ1-1, the complete variable domain reads SAVISQKPSRDICQRGTSLTIQCQVDSQVTMMFWYRQQPGQSLTLIATANQGSEATYESGFVIDKFPISRPNLTFSTLTVSNMSPEDSSIYLCSTYSGATEAFFGQGTRLTVV.

A single count supports this clone. This chain links TRBV6-5 with TRBJ2-7, with 12 bases that match TRBD2. Germline V gene sequence: CDR1 MNHEY, CDR2 SVGAGI. The CDR3 runs to 14 residues. The V segment lost 5 bases and the J segment 6 bases; nucleotides outside the gene matches: 5. The CDR3 bases are TGTGCCAGCAGTCGACTAGCGGGAGATGCCGAGCAGTACTTC. Its translation: CASSRLAGDAEQYF.

The gene calls are TRBV12-3 or TRBV12-4 and TRBJ1-5; TRBD1 matches at 8 bases. The V segment lost 5 bases and the J segment 4 bases; nucleotides outside the gene matches: 1. The CDR3 is made up of 13 amino acids. The CDR3 loop reads CASSRTGNQPQHF. In DNA, the CDR3 is TGTGCCAGCAGTAGGACAGGGAATCAGCCCCAGCATTTT.

The genes are TRBV5-1 and TRBJ1-2; no clear D. V dropped 0 bases and J dropped 5 bases, with 11 bases sitting between them. Germline assignment: CDR1 SGHRS and CDR2 YFSETQ. This CDR3 comprises 14 residues. The CDR3 protein is CASSLGLAGYGYTF. The CDR3 DNA sequence: TGCGCCAGCAGCTTGGGGTTAGCGGGTTATGGCTACACCTTC. The whole variable domain, remainder taken from reference TRBV5-1 and TRBJ1-2, is KAGVTQTPRYLIKTRGQQVTLSCSPISGHRSVSWYQQTPGQGLQFLFEYFSETQRNKGNFPGRFSGRQFSNSRSEMNVSTLELGDSALYLCASSLGLAGYGYTFGSGTRLTVV.

The chain has TRBV10-1 and TRBJ1-2, with D unresolved. Germline V gene lookup returns CDR1 WNHNN and CDR2 SYGVQD (reference sequence). V lost 7 bases and J lost 8, with 8 bases in between. The CDR3 is made up of 10 amino acids. In DNA, the CDR3 is TGCGCCAGCACTCCCCGGGGCTACACCTTC. This codes for CASTPRGYTF.

The rearrangement joins TRBV14 to TRBJ2-7, with D perhaps matching TRBD2 (6 bases). Germline-derived CDR1 and CDR2 are SGHDN and FVKESK. The CDR3 contains 14 residues. The V gene lost 0 bases and the J gene lost 2 bases, with 8 bases spanning the gap. The CDR3: CASSQERGPYEQYF. The CDR3 nucleotides read TGTGCCAGCAGCCAAGAGCGGGGTCCCTACGAGCAGTACTTC.

The chain is built from TRBV11-2 and TRBJ2-1; TRBD2 matches 7 bases. CDR1 is SGHAT, CDR2 FQNNGV, per germline. V shed 1 base and J 1 base; nucleotides not matched to a gene: 7. The CDR3 is 17 residues long. In DNA, the CDR3 is TGTGCCAGCAGCTTAGTTCGCGGGGGTCGTTCCTACAATGAGCAGTTCTTC. Protein: CASSLVRGGRSYNEQFF.

The genes are TRBV28 and TRBJ1-6, with D possibly being TRBD1 (5 bases). The CDR3 loop spans 18 amino acids. V lost 5 bases to trimming and J lost 0 bases, with 17 bases between them. Germline V gene lookup returns CDR1 MDHEN and CDR2 SYDVKM. The CDR3 bases are TGTGCCAGCAGTACCCTAGGGGAGGGAACCTCCTATAATTCACCCCTCCACTTT. This translates into CASSTLGEGTSYNSPLHF. Variable domain in full (rest from reference TRBV28 and TRBJ1-6): DVKVTQSSRYLVKRTGEKVFLECVQDMDHENMFWYRQDPGLGLRLIYFSYDVKMKEKGDIPEGYSVSREKKERFSLILESASTNQTSMYLCASSTLGEGTSYNSPLHFGNGTRLTVT.

V gene TRBV6-2 or TRBV6-3 combines with J gene TRBJ2-1; the match to TRBD2 covers 15 bases. V was clipped by 4 bases and J by 4 bases; unmatched bases: 11. CDR3 length: 19 amino acids. The germline V gene has CDR1 MNHEY and CDR2 SVGEGT. CDR3 sequence: CASSSRRTSGRASYNEQFF. The DNA of the CDR3 is TGTGCCAGCAGTTCCCGCCGGACTAGCGGGAGGGCCTCGTACAATGAGCAGTTCTTC.

The V and J genes are TRBV6-6 and TRBJ1-3, with TRBD1 matching over 7 bases. Per the germline V gene, CDR1 is MNHNY and CDR2 is SVGAGI (reference sequence). V lost 6 bases to trimming and J lost 8 bases; unmatched junction nucleotides: 13. The CDR3 consists of 15 residues. The CDR3 reads CASSQRQGTGYTIYF. CDR3 nucleotides: TGTGCCAGCAGCCAAAGACAGGGAACTGGTTACACCATATATTTT.

The chain combines TRBV9 with TRBJ2-2; a possible D gene is TRBD2 (6 bases). Germline V gene data show CDR1 as SGDLS and CDR2 as YYNGEE. The CDR3 is 15 amino acids. V lost 3 bases, J lost 2 bases, and 11 bases lay in between. The CDR3 here is CASSAGLPNTGELFF. The CDR3 DNA sequence: TGTGCCAGCAGCGCGGGACTCCCTAACACCGGGGAGCTGTTTTTT.

This clone was observed a few times. This chain uses TRBV7-2 with TRBJ2-5; D is possibly TRBD2 (6 bases). In germline, CDR1 is SGHTA, CDR2 FQGNSA. The CDR3 consists of 13 residues. V lost 1 base and J lost 8, with 11 bases in between. The CDR3 coding sequence is TGTGCCAGCAGCTTAGAGGCGGGGCACACCCAGTACTTC. Translation gives CASSLEAGHTQYF.

The chain has TRBV28 and TRBJ1-2; no clear D gene. Germline assignment: CDR1 MDHEN and CDR2 SYDVKM. CDR3 length equals 11 residues. V was trimmed by 4 bases and J by 5 bases, leaving 5 bases between them. CDR3 in DNA: TGTGCCAGCAGTTCTACGTATGGCTACACCTTC. This codes for CASSSTYGYTF.

The chain carries TRBV5-1 and TRBJ1-2; no firm D call. This CDR3 is 15 amino acids long. Trimming removed 3 bases from V and 2 bases from J, with 14 bases in between. Germline values: CDR1 SGHRS, CDR2 YFSETQ. The chain's CDR3 is CASSSRTSGNYGYTF. The DNA for the CDR3 is TGCGCCAGCAGCTCAAGAACGAGCGGGAACTATGGCTACACCTTC. Complete variable domain (other parts from reference TRBV5-1 and TRBJ1-2): KAGVTQTPRYLIKTRGQQVTLSCSPISGHRSVSWYQQTPGQGLQFLFEYFSETQRNKGNFPGRFSGRQFSNSRSEMNVSTLELGDSALYLCASSSRTSGNYGYTFGSGTRLTVV.

This chain connects TRBV7-6 to TRBJ1-5; D possibly corresponds to TRBD1 (6 bases). Germline V gives CDR1 SGHVS, CDR2 FNYEAQ. Trimming shortened V by 0 bases and J by 6 bases, and 21 bases separated the two germline ends. CDR3 length: 18 amino acids. CDR3 nucleotide sequence: TGTGCCAGCAGCTTAGCGAGTCCAACGGGGGGCCTAGGTCAGCCCCAGCATTTT. Amino acids: CASSLASPTGGLGQPQHF.